These 14 T cell receptor beta chains were sequenced from one sample in a study of shared clonotypes between healthy human individuals. As defined, naive CD8 cells were CD45RO-negative and positively selected for CCR7, with terminally differentiated effector memory CD45RA+ cells excluded. The table came from immunoSEQ multiplex PCR; TCRdb's copy has only in-frame clones and leaves some out. The table records about 2,200,000 clones, just over 90% of them present only once. The sequenced material came from naive CD8+ T cells from PBMCs. The receptors here all came from a man younger than 30 in good health. Some clones in this sample may be carry-over from other donors' samples.

V is TRBV6-5 and J is TRBJ2-1; 9 bases are a match to TRBD2. Germline CDR1 reads MNHEY; CDR2 reads SVGAGI. The trim removed 5 bases at V and 9 bases at J, leaving 8 bases unmatched. This CDR3 spans 14 amino acids. The CDR3 DNA reads TGTGCCAGCAGTGTGATGCGGGAGGGCGGTGAGCAGTTCTTC. Its protein product is CASSVMREGGEQFF.

The V and J genes are TRBV10-3 and TRBJ2-7; TRBD2 matches 15 bases. This CDR3 is 18 amino acids long. J gave up 2 bases and V 2 bases, and 7 bases lay outside the gene matches. Per germline, CDR1 ENHRY and CDR2 SYGVKD. CDR3 sequence reads: CAISEPGLAGGHTYEQYF. As DNA, the CDR3 is TGTGCCATCAGTGAGCCGGGACTAGCGGGAGGTCATACCTACGAGCAGTACTTC.

This clone appeared once. The V call is TRBV29-1, the J call TRBJ1-2; D is unresolved. The CDR3 sequence is 13 residues long. The V gene lost 7 bases and the J gene lost 0 bases, with 12 bases spanning the gap. Germline-derived CDR1 and CDR2 are SQVTM and ANQGSEA. For the CDR3, the DNA is TGCAGCGAATTATACGATGCTAACTATGGCTACACCTTC. It encodes CSELYDANYGYTF.

V is TRBV6-5 and J is TRBJ2-5; no clear D. The CDR3 consists of 15 residues. Germline loops: CDR1 MNHEY, CDR2 SVGAGI. With 2 bases removed from V and 5 bases from J, the gap between germline ends came to 15 bases. CDR3 sequence: CASSYNPPTRETQYF. DNA for the CDR3: TGTGCCAGCAGTTACAACCCCCCCACCCGGGAGACCCAGTACTTC.

This rearrangement joins TRBV28 to TRBJ2-3, with 8 bases identical to TRBD2. The CDR3 covers 15 residues. V trimming: 3 bases; J trimming: 5 bases; junction bases outside the gene matches: 7. CDR1 and CDR2 (germline): MDHEN, SYDVKM. The CDR3 loop reads CASSFYSRGGDTQYF. The CDR3 nucleotides read TGTGCCAGCAGTTTTTATTCTCGGGGGGGAGATACGCAGTATTTT.

The CDR3 loop reads CASSLVRGENTEAFF. The CDR3 nucleotides read TGTGCCAGCAGCTTAGTTCGGGGGGAGAACACTGAAGCTTTCTTT. This rearrangement joins TRBV7-9 to TRBJ1-1; D might be TRBD1 (5 bases). V was trimmed by 1 base and J by 1 base, leaving 10 bases between them. Germline loops: CDR1 SEHNR, CDR2 FQNEAQ (reference sequence). The CDR3 is 15 amino acids.

The chain has TRBV18 and TRBJ2-6; D gene ambiguous. CDR1 and CDR2 from the germline V gene are KGHSH and LQKENI. CDR3 length: 12 amino acids. Trimming left V 3 bases short and J 3 bases short, with 0 bases between. The CDR3 bases are TGTGCCAGCTCACCTGGGGCCAACGTCCTGACTTTC. This translates into CASSPGANVLTF.

The genes are TRBV27 and TRBJ2-7, with 8 bases matching TRBD1. V trimming: 8 bases; J trimming: 3 bases; junction bases outside the gene matches: 6. The CDR3 has 13 residues. The germline gives CDR1 MNHEY, CDR2 SMNVEV (reference sequence). The CDR3 DNA follows: TGTGCCAGCGAGGACAGGGCGGGCTACGAGCAGTACTTC. It yields the protein CASEDRAGYEQYF.

V usage is TRBV7-9 and J usage is TRBJ2-2, with 13 bases that match TRBD2. The CDR3 has 16 residues. The germline CDR1 and CDR2 sequences are SEHNR and FQNEAQ (reference sequence). V shed 5 bases, J shed 6 bases, and the junction held 6 bases outside the gene matches. The CDR3 protein is CASSPWTSGSAGELFF. The CDR3 DNA reads as TGTGCCAGCAGCCCTTGGACTAGCGGGAGTGCCGGGGAGCTGTTTTTT.

The chain combines TRBV29-1 with TRBJ1-6; tentatively, D is TRBD1 (5 bases). The V and J ends lost 4 bases and 7 bases respectively, with 8 bases between them. From germline, CDR1 is SQVTM and CDR2 ANQGSEA. The length of the CDR3 is 12 residues. The CDR3 region is CSVGDGNSPLHF. The CDR3 DNA reads as TGCAGCGTTGGGGACGGCAATTCACCCCTCCACTTT.

This chain joins TRBV18 and TRBJ2-4; 9 positions match TRBD1. Germline V gives CDR1 KGHSH, CDR2 LQKENI. J was trimmed by 0 bases and V by 3 bases; bases with no gene match: 3. The CDR3 runs 16 residues. CDR3: CASSPGTGLAKNIQYF. The CDR3 region has the DNA TGTGCCAGCTCACCGGGGACAGGGCTAGCCAAAAACATTCAGTACTTC.

This clone was seen only once. V usage is TRBV7-9 and J usage is TRBJ2-5, with D hard to call. The CDR3 length is 16 residues. Germline CDR1 reads SEHNR; CDR2 reads FQNEAQ (reference sequence). V lost 6 bases, J lost 1 base, and 18 bases lay in between. CDR3 nucleotides: TGTGCCAGCAGTCGGAACCCTGACTCCCGCCAAGAGACCCAGTACTTC. This translates into CASSRNPDSRQETQYF.

The chain links TRBV27 to TRBJ2-7, with D possibly being TRBD1 or TRBD2 (5 bases each). CDR1 and CDR2 (germline): MNHEY, SMNVEV (reference sequence). Between the trimmed V and J ends, which lost 10 bases and 3 bases, there was a span of 13 bases. The CDR3 extends over 12 amino acids. The CDR3 DNA follows: TGTGCCACCACGGGACCAAGCTACGAGCAGTACTTC. Amino acid sequence: CATTGPSYEQYF.

This chain joins TRBV6-5 and TRBJ2-2; D is unclear. V was shortened by 2 bases and J by 6 bases, with 10 bases between the two germline ends. This CDR3 contains 14 residues. Germline CDR1 and CDR2: MNHEY and SVGAGI. The CDR3 DNA is TGTGCCAGCAGTTACGTACTTAAGGCCGGGGAGCTGTTTTTT. It codes for CASSYVLKAGELFF.